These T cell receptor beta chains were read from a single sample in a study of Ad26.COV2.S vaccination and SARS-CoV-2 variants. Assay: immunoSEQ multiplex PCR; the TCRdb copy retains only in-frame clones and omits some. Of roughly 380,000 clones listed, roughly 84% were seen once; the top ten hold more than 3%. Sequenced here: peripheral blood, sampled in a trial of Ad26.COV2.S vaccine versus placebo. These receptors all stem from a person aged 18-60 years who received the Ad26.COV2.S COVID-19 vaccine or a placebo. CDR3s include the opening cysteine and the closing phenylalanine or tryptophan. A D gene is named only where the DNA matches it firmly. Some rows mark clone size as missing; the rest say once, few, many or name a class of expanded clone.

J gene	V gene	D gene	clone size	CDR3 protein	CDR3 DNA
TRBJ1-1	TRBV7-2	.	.	CASSADSSGMNTEAFF	TGTGCCAGCAGCGCGGACAGCTCTGGGATGAACACTGAAGCTTTCTTT
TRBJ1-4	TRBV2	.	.	CASSELSRRDGGKLFF	TGTGCCAGCAGTGAACTTTCTAGAAGGGACGGTGGAAAACTGTTTTTT
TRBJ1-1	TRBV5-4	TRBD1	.	CASSRGQLTNTEAFF	TGTGCCAGCAGCCGGGGACAGCTCACGAACACTGAAGCTTTCTTT
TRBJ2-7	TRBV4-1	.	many	CASSPLGQGSYEQYF	TGCGCCAGCAGCCCCTTAGGGCAGGGATCCTACGAGCAGTACTTC
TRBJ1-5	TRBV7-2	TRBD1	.	CASSYLGTGDQPQHF	TGTGCCAGCAGCTACCTCGGGACAGGGGATCAGCCCCAGCATTTT
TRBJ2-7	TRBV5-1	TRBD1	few	CASSLRDRTREQYF	TGCGCCAGCAGCCTCCGGGACAGGACACGGGAGCAGTACTTC
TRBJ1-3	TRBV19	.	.	CASNGLGNTIYF	TGTGCCAGTAACGGGCTTGGAAACACCATATATTTT
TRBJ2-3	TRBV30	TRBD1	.	CAWSRDSPTDTQYF	TGTGCCTGGAGTCGGGACAGTCCAACAGATACGCAGTATTTT
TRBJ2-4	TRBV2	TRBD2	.	CASIRTSGPKNIQYF	TGTGCCAGCATTCGGACTAGCGGGCCCAAAAACATTCAGTACTTC
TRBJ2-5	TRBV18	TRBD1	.	CASSPTGGETQYF	TGTGCCAGCTCACCAACAGGGGGTGAGACCCAGTACTTC
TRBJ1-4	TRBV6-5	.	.	CASSLRPWGNEKLFF	TGTGCCAGCAGTCTCAGACCGTGGGGTAATGAAAAACTGTTTTTT
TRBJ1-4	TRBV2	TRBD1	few	CASSFRDRGHGELFF	TGTGCCAGCAGTTTTCGGGACAGGGGGCACGGGGAACTGTTTTTT
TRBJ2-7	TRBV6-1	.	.	CASSENTGDGYEQYF	TGTGCCAGCAGTGAGAACACAGGAGATGGCTACGAGCAGTACTTC
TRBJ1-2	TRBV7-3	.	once	CASSAGPTGGYTF	TGTGCCAGCAGTGCAGGCCCTACGGGTGGCTACACCTTC
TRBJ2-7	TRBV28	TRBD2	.	CASSLLAGAYEQYF	TGTGCCAGCAGTTTACTAGCGGGGGCCTACGAGCAGTACTTC
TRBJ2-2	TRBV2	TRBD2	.	CASSGTSGGPNTGELFF	TGTGCCAGCAGTGGGACTAGCGGGGGACCGAACACCGGGGAGCTGTTTTTT
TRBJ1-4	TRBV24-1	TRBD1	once	CATSDLPPDRGRVKLFF	TGTGCCACCAGTGATCTACCACCGGACAGGGGGCGAGTAAAACTGTTTTTT
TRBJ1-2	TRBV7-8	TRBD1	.	CASSLRTGNGYTF	TGTGCCAGCAGCCTAAGGACAGGGAATGGCTACACCTTC
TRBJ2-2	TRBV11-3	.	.	CASSRLTGNTGELFF	TGTGCCAGCAGCCGACTCACAGGGAATACCGGGGAGCTGTTTTTT
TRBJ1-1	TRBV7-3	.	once	CASSSILSTEAFF	TGTGCCAGCAGCTCCATACTGTCCACTGAAGCTTTCTTT
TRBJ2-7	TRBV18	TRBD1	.	CASSSGTDFEQYF	TGTGCCAGCTCATCCGGGACAGATTTCGAGCAGTACTTC
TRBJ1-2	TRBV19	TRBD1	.	CASKNRGIGGYTF	TGTGCCAGTAAGAACAGGGGGATAGGAGGCTACACCTTC
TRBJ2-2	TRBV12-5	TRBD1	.	CASGLGTGGAGPYTGELFF	TGTGCTAGTGGTTTGGGGACAGGGGGCGCGGGTCCCTACACCGGGGAGCTGTTTTTT
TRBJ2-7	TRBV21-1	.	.	CASRADRVPYEQYF	TGTGCCAGCAGGGCCGACAGGGTCCCCTACGAGCAGTACTTC
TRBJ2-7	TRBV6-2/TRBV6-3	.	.	CASSITGTSTYEQYF	TGTGCCAGCAGCATTACCGGGACATCGACCTACGAGCAGTACTTC
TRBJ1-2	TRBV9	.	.	CASSVSPEPYGYTF	TGTGCCAGCAGCGTAAGTCCGGAGCCCTATGGCTACACCTTC
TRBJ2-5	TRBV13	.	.	CASSLDFAQETQYF	TGTGCCAGCAGCTTAGATTTTGCCCAAGAGACCCAGTACTTC
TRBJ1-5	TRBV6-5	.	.	CASSYSLDQPQHF	TGTGCCAGCAGTTACTCGTTAGATCAGCCCCAGCATTTT
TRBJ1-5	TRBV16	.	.	CASSQFGNQPQHF	TGTGCCAGCAGCCAATTCGGAAATCAGCCCCAGCATTTT
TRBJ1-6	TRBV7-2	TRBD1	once	CASSLGTGGAGSPLHF	TGTGCCAGCAGCTTGGGGACAGGGGGCGCAGGTTCACCCCTCCACTTT
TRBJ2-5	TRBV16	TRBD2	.	CASSHRGGAGTQYF	TGTGCCAGCAGCCACCGCGGGGGGGCCGGTACCCAGTACTTC
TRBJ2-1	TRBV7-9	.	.	CASSFDWSYNEQFF	TGTGCCAGCAGCTTTGACTGGTCCTACAATGAGCAGTTCTTC
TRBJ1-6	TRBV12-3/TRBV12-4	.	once	CASNQMNSPLHF	TGTGCCAGCAATCAGATGAATTCACCCCTCCACTTT
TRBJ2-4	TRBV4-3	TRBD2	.	CASSQDTSGGPNKNIQYF	TGCGCCAGCAGCCAAGACACTAGCGGGGGGCCAAACAAAAACATTCAGTACTTC
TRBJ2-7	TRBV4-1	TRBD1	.	CASSQVSQGVYEQYF	TGCGCCAGCAGCCAAGTCTCGCAGGGGGTCTACGAGCAGTACTTC
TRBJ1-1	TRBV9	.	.	CASSVESGSITEAFF	TGTGCCAGCAGCGTAGAGTCAGGTTCGATCACTGAAGCTTTCTTT
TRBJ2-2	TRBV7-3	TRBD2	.	CASSLWGGGSTGELFF	TGTGCCAGCAGCCTCTGGGGCGGGGGATCCACCGGGGAGCTGTTTTTT
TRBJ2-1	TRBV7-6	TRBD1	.	CASSIKPGQGMEQFF	TGTGCCAGCAGCATTAAACCGGGACAGGGGATGGAGCAGTTCTTC
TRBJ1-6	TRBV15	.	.	CATSRAKAGNSPLHF	TGTGCCACCAGCAGAGCGAAAGCGGGCAATTCACCCCTCCACTTT